These 20 T cell receptor beta chains were all obtained from the same sample, sequenced in a study of OX40 agonist ivuxolimab in advanced cancers. Here immunoSEQ multiplex PCR was the method, and the copy in TCRdb shows in-frame clones only, minus some. The sample has about 66,000 clones; roughly four fifths are singletons. Source: CD4+ or CD8+ T cells sorted from blood, taken in a trial of the OX40 agonist ivuxolimab. These receptors all come from an adult with an advanced solid tumor such as melanoma, head and neck, liver or kidney cancer.

V usage is TRBV2 and J usage is TRBJ2-3; D remains unclear. CDR3 length: 11 residues. Germline values: CDR1 SNHLY, CDR2 FYNNEI. Trimming took 6 bases from V and 3 from J, leaving 4 bases between them. The CDR3 loop is CASRGTDTQYF. The CDR3 DNA sequence: TGTGCCAGCAGGGGAACAGATACGCAGTATTTT.

CDR3 sequence: CASSPWTSGGVNEQFF. The CDR3, as DNA: TGTGCCAGCAGCCCATGGACTAGCGGGGGAGTGAATGAGCAGTTCTTC. This chain links TRBV7-8 with TRBJ2-1, with 13 nucleotides matching TRBD2. CDR1 is SGHVS, CDR2 FQNEAQ, per germline. This CDR3 region has 16 residues. V trimming: 5 bases; J trimming: 7 bases; junction bases outside the gene matches: 8.

CDR3 nucleotide sequence: TGTGCCTGGAGTGTCCAGGGGGCCCGTCGGCTGTTTTTT. Translated, it gives CAWSVQGARRLFF. The chain employs TRBV30 and TRBJ2-2; 8 bases align to TRBD1. The CDR3 has 13 amino acids. After removal of 0 bases from V and 13 bases from J, the junction contained 7 bases not matched to a gene. In germline, CDR1 is GTSNPN, CDR2 SVGIG (reference sequence).

This clone was observed a single time. The chain has TRBV5-1 and TRBJ2-7; D might be TRBD1 (6 bases). In germline, CDR1 is SGHRS, CDR2 YFSETQ. V was cut by 0 bases and J by 0 bases, with 10 bases left in between. CDR3 length: 15 residues. CDR3 loop: CASSLAGTHSYEQYF. In nucleotides, the CDR3 is TGCGCCAGCAGCTTGGCCGGGACACACTCCTACGAGCAGTACTTC. The variable domain in full, with the rest retrieved from reference TRBV5-1 and TRBJ2-7, is KAGVTQTPRYLIKTRGQQVTLSCSPISGHRSVSWYQQTPGQGLQFLFEYFSETQRNKGNFPGRFSGRQFSNSRSEMNVSTLELGDSALYLCASSLAGTHSYEQYFGPGTRLTVT.

In DNA form, the CDR3 reads TGCGCCAGCAGCTTGGCTCCGGACGGAGGAACGTCCGGGGAGCTGTTTTTT. Its translation is CASSLAPDGGTSGELFF. This sequence joins TRBV5-1 and TRBJ2-2; maybe TRBD2 (5 bases). Deletions cut 0 bases from V and 6 bases from J, with 18 bases between. There are 17 residues in the CDR3. The germline V gene encodes CDR1 SGHRS and CDR2 YFSETQ.

The chain uses TRBV18 and TRBJ2-2, with 11 nucleotides matching TRBD2. Germline V gene sequence: CDR1 KGHSH, CDR2 LQKENI. V was pared by 6 bases and J by 2 bases, with 14 bases of the junction left unmatched. CDR3 size: 19 residues. CDR3 DNA: TGTGCCAGCTCTCGGATGGAACTAGCGGGGGCCTTTAACACCGGGGAGCTGTTTTTT. Translating gives CASSRMELAGAFNTGELFF.

The chain links TRBV28 to TRBJ2-2; 11 nucleotides agree with TRBD1. Per germline, CDR1 MDHEN and CDR2 SYDVKM. Trimming took 5 bases from V and 4 from J; bases not matched to a gene: 0. This CDR3 is built from 14 residues. In DNA form, the CDR3 reads TGTGCCAGCAGTGGGACAGGGGGCACCGGGGAGCTGTTTTTT. Translating it yields CASSGTGGTGELFF.

The chain has TRBV11-2 and TRBJ1-3; D not resolved. Looked up from germline, CDR1 is SGHAT and CDR2 is FQNNGV. Trimming removed 3 bases from V and 3 bases from J, with 6 bases in between. The CDR3 has 13 amino acids. The chain's CDR3 is CASSLGIGNTIYF. In DNA form, the CDR3 reads TGTGCCAGCAGCTTGGGGATTGGAAACACCATATATTTT.

The rearrangement links TRBV7-9 to TRBJ1-2; no definite D call. In germline, CDR1 is SEHNR, CDR2 FQNEAQ (reference sequence). The V end lost 2 bases, the J end lost 8 bases, and 21 bases lay between the germline ends. The CDR3 spans 16 residues. The chain's CDR3 is CASSLFSYGGRKGYTF. In nucleotides, the CDR3 is TGTGCCAGCAGCTTATTCTCTTACGGCGGGAGGAAGGGCTACACCTTC.

The chain uses TRBV5-1 and TRBJ1-2, with D possibly being TRBD1 (5 bases). The CDR3 runs to 14 residues. The V and J ends lost 0 bases and 4 bases respectively, with 10 bases between them. CDR1 and CDR2 (germline): SGHRS, YFSETQ. The CDR3: CASSLDPGSYGYTF. The CDR3 nucleotides read TGCGCCAGCAGCTTGGATCCAGGGAGCTATGGCTACACCTTC.

The rearrangement joins TRBV9 to TRBJ2-1, with TRBD2 as a possible D gene (7 bases). This CDR3 spans 15 amino acids. The germline V gene has CDR1 SGDLS and CDR2 YYNGEE. V lost 1 base to trimming and J lost 4 bases, with 12 bases between them. This CDR3 is CASSVRGGQYNEQFF. The CDR3, as DNA: TGTGCCAGCAGCGTACGCGGGGGCCAATACAATGAGCAGTTCTTC.

V usage is TRBV19 and J usage is TRBJ2-7, with TRBD2 as a possible D gene (6 bases). The CDR3 loop spans 13 amino acids. V was shortened by 4 bases and J by 3 bases, with 10 bases between the two germline ends. CDR1 is LNHDA and CDR2 is SQIVND in the germline V gene (reference sequence). The CDR3 here is CASSKGGFYEQYF. Written as DNA, the CDR3 is TGTGCCAGTAGTAAAGGAGGGTTCTACGAGCAGTACTTC.

V usage is TRBV29-1 and J usage is TRBJ1-1; D perhaps matches TRBD1 (5 bases). This CDR3 has 13 amino acids. V lost 0 bases and J 6 bases, leaving 11 bases between the germline ends. In germline, CDR1 is SQVTM, CDR2 ANQGSEA. CDR3 sequence reads: CSVEESGWAEAFF. The CDR3 DNA reads as TGCAGCGTTGAAGAATCAGGGTGGGCTGAAGCTTTCTTT.

The CDR3 protein is CASSPVEGNTQYF. DNA of the CDR3: TGTGCCAGCAGCCCAGTCGAAGGGAATACGCAGTATTTT. V is TRBV5-6 and J is TRBJ2-3; D uncertain. V was pared by 4 bases and J by 7 bases, with 13 bases between. The CDR3 covers 13 residues. CDR1 and CDR2 (germline): SGHDT, YYEEEE.

This clone has only one observation. V usage is TRBV10-2 and J usage is TRBJ2-5; D perhaps matches TRBD1 (5 bases). The CDR3 consists of 12 residues. CDR1 is WSHSY, CDR2 SAAADI, per germline. The ends were cut back, 4 bases at V and 5 bases at J, with 8 bases in the middle. The CDR3 coding sequence is TGCGCCAGCAGTGTTGGGGCTGAGACCCAGTACTTC. Protein sequence: CASSVGAETQYF.

By its share, this clone is medium-sized. This chain joins TRBV6-5 and TRBJ2-7, with 10 bases aligning to TRBD1. Losses at the gene ends were 6 bases for V and 7 bases for J; bases not matched to a gene: 6. The CDR3 totals 13 residues. Germline assignment: CDR1 MNHEY and CDR2 SVGAGI. CDR3 nucleotide sequence: TGTGCCAGCAGACGACAGGGGGCGGAGGAGCAGTACTTC. This codes for CASRRQGAEEQYF.

Only a few counts were recorded for this clone. The CDR3 reads CASSERSGGQATGELFF. Written as DNA, the CDR3 is TGTGCCAGCAGTGAAAGATCGGGGGGACAAGCCACCGGGGAGCTGTTTTTT. The genes are TRBV6-1 and TRBJ2-2; TRBD2 is a possible D gene (7 bases). Germline V gene data show CDR1 as MNHNS and CDR2 as SASEGT. Between the trimmed V and J ends, which lost 2 bases and 4 bases, there was a span of 17 bases. The CDR3 length is 17 residues.

The chain joins TRBV29-1 to TRBJ2-1; D perhaps matches TRBD1 (5 bases). This CDR3 has 12 amino acids. V lost 7 bases and J 2 bases, leaving 9 bases between the germline ends. In germline, CDR1 is SQVTM, CDR2 ANQGSEA. DNA for the CDR3: TGCAGCGGGGTGACAGCCTACAATGAGCAGTTCTTC. This encodes CSGVTAYNEQFF.

J is TRBJ2-5 and V is TRBV11-2, with D possibly matching TRBD1 (6 bases). CDR1 is SGHAT, CDR2 FQNNGV, per germline. CDR3 length: 14 residues. V was trimmed by 0 bases and J by 4 bases, leaving 9 bases between them. The CDR3 spells CASSLDLQGETQYF. CDR3 bases: TGTGCCAGCAGCTTAGATCTACAGGGAGAGACCCAGTACTTC.

V is TRBV9 and J is TRBJ2-5; TRBD2 is a possible D gene (6 bases). The CDR3 totals 14 residues. V lost 9 bases and J 5 bases, leaving 20 bases between the germline ends. CDR1 and CDR2 (germline): SGDLS, YYNGEE. CDR3 nucleotides: TGTGCCACCGCGCGGGGAGACCCTTCGGAGACCCAGTACTTC. Translation: CATARGDPSETQYF.